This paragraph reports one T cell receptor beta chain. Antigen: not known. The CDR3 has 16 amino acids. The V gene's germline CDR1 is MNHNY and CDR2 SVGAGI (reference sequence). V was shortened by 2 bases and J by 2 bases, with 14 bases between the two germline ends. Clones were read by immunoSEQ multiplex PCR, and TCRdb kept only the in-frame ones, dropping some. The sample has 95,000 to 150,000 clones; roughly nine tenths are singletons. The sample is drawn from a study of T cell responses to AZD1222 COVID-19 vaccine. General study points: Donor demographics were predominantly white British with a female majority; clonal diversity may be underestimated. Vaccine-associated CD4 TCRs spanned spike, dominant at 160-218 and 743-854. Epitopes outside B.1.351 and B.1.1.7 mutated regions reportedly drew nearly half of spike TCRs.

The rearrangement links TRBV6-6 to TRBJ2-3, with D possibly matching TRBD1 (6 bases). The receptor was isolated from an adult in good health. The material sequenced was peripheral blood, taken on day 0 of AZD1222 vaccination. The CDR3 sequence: CASSYPGTSTTDTQYF. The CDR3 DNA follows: TGTGCCAGCAGTTACCCGGGGACATCTACCACAGATACGCAGTATTTT.